This T cell receptor beta chain was identified in a study of blood T cell repertoires in COVID-19. Study as a whole: Material from acute and convalescent COVID-19 was sourced from the United States, Italy and Spain. PBMCs, B-cell-depleted T cells, or T cells provided the cDNA or gDNA that made up the material.

V was pared by 7 bases and J by 3 bases, with 29 bases between. CDR3 length equals 19 residues. Germline assignment: CDR1 LNHDA and CDR2 SQIVND (reference sequence). The table came from immunoSEQ multiplex PCR; TCRdb's copy has only in-frame clones and leaves some out. Of under 85,000 clones detected, about 86% appear once; the ten largest clones hold approximately 17%. The V and J genes are TRBV19 and TRBJ2-3, with D possibly being TRBD2 (6 bases). The sequence was collected from a man aged 80 or over in a cohort sampled during active COVID-19. Sequencing was carried out using peripheral blood. The CDR3 protein is CASKTYRRGVREKTDTQYF. CDR3 bases: TGTGCCAGTAAGACTTACCGGCGCGGGGTGAGGGAAAAGACAGATACGCAGTATTTT.